One sample yielded the 20 T cell receptor beta chains listed below, sequenced in a study of blood T cell repertoires in COVID-19. Sequencing used immunoSEQ multiplex PCR; TCRdb keeps in-frame clones, though not all of them. The table lists about 98,000 clones, 70% to 90% of them singletons, with 4% to 5.5% in the top ten. The source material was peripheral blood. The receptors shown here come from a man aged 65-85 years with acute or convalescent COVID-19.

This chain connects TRBV29-1 to TRBJ1-4; a weak D match, TRBD1 (6 bases). Per germline, CDR1 SQVTM and CDR2 ANQGSEA. The CDR3 length is 12 residues. V shed 7 bases and J shed 7 bases, with 13 bases lying between them. CDR3 nucleotides: TGCAGCGCCGGCCAGGGGCCTGAAAAACTGTTTTTT. Residues: CSAGQGPEKLFF.

The chain links TRBV19 to TRBJ2-1; 14 bases fit TRBD2. The CDR3 has 17 amino acids. Germline CDR1 LNHDA, CDR2 SQIVND (reference sequence). V shed 10 bases and J 0 bases; nucleotides not matched to a gene: 8. This CDR3 is CATRLAGGPSSYNEQFF. The CDR3 DNA reads as TGTGCCACGAGACTAGCGGGGGGGCCGAGCTCCTACAATGAGCAGTTCTTC.

V usage is TRBV5-1 and J usage is TRBJ1-2; a weak D match, TRBD1 (5 bases). Germline CDR1 and CDR2: SGHRS and YFSETQ. The CDR3 loop spans 16 amino acids. With 4 bases removed from V and 0 bases from J, the gap between germline ends came to 16 bases. The CDR3 sequence: CASSPRGTTANYGYTF. CDR3 nucleotide sequence: TGCGCCAGCAGCCCACGGGGGACGACGGCTAACTATGGCTACACCTTC.

The chain is built from TRBV10-1 and TRBJ1-1; D is ambiguous. V shed 3 bases and J shed 2 bases, with 7 bases lying between them. Per the germline V gene, CDR1 is WNHNN and CDR2 is SYGVQD (reference sequence). The length of the CDR3 is 13 residues. CDR3 residues: CASSEQVNTEAFF. CDR3 nucleotide sequence: TGCGCCAGCAGTGAACAAGTAAACACTGAAGCTTTCTTT.

This clone has just one count. The chain employs TRBV4-1 and TRBJ1-4; tentative D call: TRBD1 (5 bases). Trimming shortened V by 0 bases and J by 3 bases, and 17 bases separated the two germline ends. Germline loops: CDR1 MGHRA, CDR2 YSYEKL. The CDR3 is 18 residues long. The CDR3 coding sequence is TGCGCCAGCAGCCAAGAAACCCTCGGAGGGACGGCTAATGAAAAACTGTTTTTT. Its translation is CASSQETLGGTANEKLFF.

Remarks on this clone: At one end, the junction sequence differs from germline, possibly due to a read error. The gene calls are TRBV28 and TRBJ1-2; D gene ambiguous. This CDR3 comprises 13 residues. The V gene's germline CDR1 is MDHEN and CDR2 SYDVKM. The DNA of the CDR3 is TGTGCCAGCAGCCTTCCGTGGGCCGGTACCTTCCTGTTC. Translating gives CASSLPWAGTFLF.

The chain has TRBV24-1 and TRBJ2-3, with D maybe TRBD1 (8 bases). Germline CDR1 reads KGHDR; CDR2 reads SFDVKD. V shed 4 bases and J shed 3 bases, with 16 bases lying between them. The CDR3 contains 16 residues. The CDR3 nucleotides read TGTGCCACCAGTGACCCCGGACAGGGAGGGACAGATACGCAGTATTTT. This translates into CATSDPGQGGTDTQYF.

This chain links TRBV7-2 with TRBJ2-5; the D gene is possibly TRBD2 (7 bases). The CDR3 extends over 17 amino acids. Germline CDR1 and CDR2: SGHTA and FQGNSA. V was shortened by 5 bases and J by 2 bases, with 21 bases between the two germline ends. As DNA, the CDR3 is TGTGCCAGCAGCACCCCAAGGGGGGGGCTTGGACAAGAGACCCAGTACTTC. Encoded protein: CASSTPRGGLGQETQYF.

The chain uses TRBV12-5 and TRBJ2-7, with D possibly matching TRBD1 (6 bases). The V end lost 6 bases, the J end lost 1 base, and 16 bases lay between the germline ends. The CDR3 sequence is 15 residues long. Germline CDR1 is LGHNT and CDR2 is FRNRAP. The CDR3 sequence is CASGFGKTGSYEQYF. The CDR3 region has the DNA TGTGCTAGTGGCTTCGGCAAGACAGGATCCTACGAGCAGTACTTC. The complete variable domain, with remaining parts taken from reference TRBV12-5 and TRBJ2-7, reads DARVTQTPRHKVTEMGQEVTMRCQPILGHNTVFWYRQTMMQGLELLAYFRNRAPLDDSGMPKDRFSAEMPDATLATLKIQPSEPRDSAVYFCASGFGKTGSYEQYFGPGTRLTVT.

The chain carries TRBV6-1 and TRBJ1-1, with TRBD1 matching 8 bases. The CDR3 has 14 amino acids. CDR1 is MNHNS and CDR2 is SASEGT in the germline V gene. The ends lost 3 bases at V and 4 bases at J; junction bases unmatched: 4. The CDR3 reads CASSDRGRGTEAFF. CDR3 bases: TGTGCCAGCAGTGACAGGGGGCGGGGCACTGAAGCTTTCTTT.

The chain links TRBV2 to TRBJ1-1; maybe TRBD1 (6 bases). CDR1 is SNHLY, CDR2 FYNNEI, per germline. V was cut by 6 bases and J by 3 bases, with 23 bases left in between. The CDR3 has 17 amino acids. CDR3 region: CASRDGRGWASDTEAFF. The CDR3, as DNA: TGTGCCAGCAGGGATGGCAGGGGCTGGGCAAGTGACACTGAAGCTTTCTTT.

The chain recombines TRBV5-4 with TRBJ2-2; D is perhaps TRBD2 (5 bases). The length of the CDR3 is 13 residues. Germline loops: CDR1 SGHNT, CDR2 YYREEE (reference sequence). Trimming took off 2 bases at V and 7 bases at J, with 9 bases between the two ends. For the CDR3, the DNA is TGTGCCAGCAGCTTCCCTACTAGCGGGGAGCTGTTTTTT. As protein: CASSFPTSGELFF.

The V gene is TRBV4-1, the J gene TRBJ1-6; 9 nucleotides match TRBD1. From germline, CDR1 is MGHRA and CDR2 YSYEKL. The CDR3 length is 14 residues. The trim removed 4 bases at V and 8 bases at J, leaving 3 bases unmatched. Here the CDR3 DNA reads TGCGCCAGCAGCCTGCGACAGGGGGATTCACCCCTCCACTTT. Translated: CASSLRQGDSPLHF.

This rearrangement joins TRBV6-5 to TRBJ1-1; D remains unclear. V shed 5 bases and J shed 1 base, with 8 bases lying between them. The length of the CDR3 is 13 residues. Germline V CDR1 and CDR2: MNHEY, SVGAGI. In DNA, the CDR3 is TGTGCCAGCAGTCCGGGGAGGAACACTGAAGCTTTCTTT. Protein: CASSPGRNTEAFF.

This chain links TRBV5-4 with TRBJ1-1; TRBD1 might be the D (5 bases). The CDR3 extends over 14 amino acids. V lost 0 bases to trimming and J lost 1 base, with 7 bases between them. Looked up from germline, CDR1 is SGHNT and CDR2 is YYREEE (reference sequence). The CDR3 DNA reads TGTGCCAGCAGCTTGGTAGGACAGAACACTGAAGCTTTCTTT. This encodes CASSLVGQNTEAFF.

V is TRBV5-6 and J is TRBJ1-2; D not resolved. The ends were cut back, 0 bases at V and 4 bases at J, with 7 bases in the middle. The CDR3 runs 13 residues. From germline, CDR1 is SGHDT and CDR2 YYEEEE. The chain's CDR3 is CASSLERGYGYTF. The CDR3 bases are TGTGCCAGCAGCTTGGAACGCGGCTATGGCTACACCTTC. Combining the CDR3 with reference TRBV5-6 and TRBJ1-2 gives the whole variable domain DAGVTQSPTHLIKTRGQQVTLRCSPKSGHDTVSWYQQALGQGPQFIFQYYEEEERQRGNFPDRFSGHQFPNYSSELNVNALLLGDSALYLCASSLERGYGYTFGSGTRLTVV.

The chain combines TRBV18 with TRBJ2-2; TRBD1 is a possible D gene (5 bases). Looked up from germline, CDR1 is KGHSH and CDR2 is LQKENI. The CDR3 loop spans 18 amino acids. V was trimmed by 2 bases and J by 5 bases, leaving 21 bases between them. The CDR3 DNA sequence: TGTGCCAGCTCACCATTACGGTCCGGCCAGGGTAGAACCGGGGAGCTGTTTTTT. The encoded protein is CASSPLRSGQGRTGELFF. The variable domain in full, with the rest retrieved from reference TRBV18 and TRBJ2-2, is NAGVMQNPRHLVRRRGQEARLRCSPMKGHSHVYWYRQLPEEGLKFMVYLQKENIIDESGMPKERFSAEFPKEGPSILRIQQVVRGDSAAYFCASSPLRSGQGRTGELFFGEGSRLTVL.

The DNA of the CDR3 is TGTGCCAGCAGCTTAGTAAGGGGGGGAGACACTGAAGCTTTCTTT. Its protein product is CASSLVRGGDTEAFF. The genes are TRBV7-6 and TRBJ1-1; perhaps TRBD1 as D (6 bases). V shed 1 base and J shed 3 bases, with 12 bases lying between them. Germline loops: CDR1 SGHVS, CDR2 FNYEAQ. The CDR3 contains 15 residues.

V is TRBV6-5 and J is TRBJ2-7; a weak D match, TRBD2 (5 bases). Trimming took 0 bases from V and 4 from J, leaving 13 bases between them. The CDR3 is 15 residues long. Germline values: CDR1 MNHEY, CDR2 SVGAGI. The chain's CDR3 is CASSYSRGVGYEQYF. CDR3 in DNA: TGTGCCAGCAGTTACTCCCGGGGTGTTGGGTACGAGCAGTACTTC.

This clone has a single count. The V gene is TRBV5-4, the J gene TRBJ1-4, with a possible D match to TRBD1 (6 bases). The length of the CDR3 is 13 residues. V gave up 4 bases and J gave up 8 bases, with 12 bases separating them. Germline values: CDR1 SGHNT, CDR2 YYREEE (reference sequence). The CDR3 DNA is TGTGCCAGCAGCCCTCAGGGGTCCGAAAAACTGTTTTTT. Translating gives CASSPQGSEKLFF.